In this sample, the clone carrying this T cell receptor beta chain turned up a few times. Germline loops: CDR1 KGHSH, CDR2 LQKENI. Trimming left V 3 bases short and J 7 bases short, with 16 bases between. This CDR3 spans 15 amino acids. Each CDR3 protein gets one entry after TCRdb re-called the 5' RACE reads with MiXCR. The profile covers 37,000 or so distinct CDR3 sequences, with over 3.5% appearing a single time and about 5% taken by the ten largest. The source of the sample is a study of early T cells in non-severe SARS-CoV-2 infection. The clonotype was recovered from an adult who was a healthcare worker with PCR-confirmed SARS-CoV-2 infection or an uninfected control (not recorded which). The sample consisted of whole blood. The V call is TRBV18, the J call TRBJ1-5; no reliable D call. CDR3 region: CASSPQDGSDQPQHF. CDR3 DNA sequence: TGTGCCAGCTCACCGCAGGACGGGTCCGACCAGCCCCAGCATTTT.